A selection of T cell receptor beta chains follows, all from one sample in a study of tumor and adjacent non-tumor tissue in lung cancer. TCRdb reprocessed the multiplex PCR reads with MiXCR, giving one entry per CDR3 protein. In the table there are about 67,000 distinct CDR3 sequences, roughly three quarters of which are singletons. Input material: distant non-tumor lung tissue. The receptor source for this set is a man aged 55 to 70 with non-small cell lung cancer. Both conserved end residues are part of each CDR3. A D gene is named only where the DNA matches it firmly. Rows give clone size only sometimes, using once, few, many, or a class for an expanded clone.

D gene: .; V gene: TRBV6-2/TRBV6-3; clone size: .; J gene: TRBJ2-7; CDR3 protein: CVSRPWGESRETPLEQYF; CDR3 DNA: TGTGTCAGCAGACCATGGGGGGAAAGCCGGGAGACCCCCCTCGAGCAGTACTTC
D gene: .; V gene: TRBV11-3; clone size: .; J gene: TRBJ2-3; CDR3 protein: CTSSSGLTDSTDTHYF; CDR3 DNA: TGTACCAGCAGCTCCGGGTTAACAGATAGCACAGATACGCACTATTTT
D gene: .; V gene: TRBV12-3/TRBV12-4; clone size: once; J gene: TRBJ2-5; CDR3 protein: CASSWGQGGETQYF; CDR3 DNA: TGTGCCAGCAGTTGGGGCCAGGGGGGGGAGACCCAGTACTTC
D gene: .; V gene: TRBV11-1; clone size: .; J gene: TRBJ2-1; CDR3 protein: CASRNSGGGDQLF; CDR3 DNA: TGTGCCAGCAGGAATAGTGGAGGGGGTGACCAGCTCTTC
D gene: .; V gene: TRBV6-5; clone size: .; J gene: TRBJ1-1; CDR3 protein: CSSGYGVQVSTEAFF; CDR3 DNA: TGTTCCAGCGGTTACGGCGTTCAGGTGTCCACTGAAGCTTTCTTT
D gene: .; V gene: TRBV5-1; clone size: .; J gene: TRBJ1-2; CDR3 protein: CASSPAGQGYGYTF; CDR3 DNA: TGCGCCAGCAGCCCGGCGGGGCAAGGCTACGGCTACACCTTC
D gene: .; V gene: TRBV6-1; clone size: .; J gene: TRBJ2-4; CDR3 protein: CASNVEAKNIQYF; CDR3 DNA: TGTGCCAGCAATGTGGAAGCCAAAAACATTCAGTACTTC
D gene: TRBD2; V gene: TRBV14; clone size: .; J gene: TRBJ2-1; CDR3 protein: CVNSQDLGSGRASEQLF; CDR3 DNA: TGTGTCAACAGCCAAGATTTAGGTAGCGGGAGGGCCAGTGAGCAGTTATTC
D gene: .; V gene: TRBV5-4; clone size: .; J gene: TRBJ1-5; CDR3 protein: CASSLVSNQPQHF; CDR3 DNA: TGCGCCAGCAGCTTGGTCAGCAATCAGCCCCAGCATTTT
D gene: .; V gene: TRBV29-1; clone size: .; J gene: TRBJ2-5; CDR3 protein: CSDDSGRTQYF; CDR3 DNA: TGCAGCGATGACTCGGGAAGGACCCAATACTTC
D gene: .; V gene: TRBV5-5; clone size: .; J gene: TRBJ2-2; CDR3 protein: CASNSSWPAGELFF; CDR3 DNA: TGTGCCAGCAACTCATCCTGGCCCGCCGGGGAGCTGTTTTTT
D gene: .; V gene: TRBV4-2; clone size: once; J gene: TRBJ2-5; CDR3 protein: CASSQDRGALEIQYF; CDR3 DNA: TGTGCCAGCAGCCAAGATCGGGGGGCGCTGGAAATCCAGTACTTC
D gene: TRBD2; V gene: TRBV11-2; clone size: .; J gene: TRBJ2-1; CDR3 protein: CVSSLVLALYNEQFF; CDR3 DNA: TGTGTCAGCAGCTTAGTACTAGCGCTTTACAATGAGCAGTTCTTC
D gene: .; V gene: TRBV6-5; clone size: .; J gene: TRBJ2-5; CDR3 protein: CASTQSAEGETQYF; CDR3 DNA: TGTGCCAGCACTCAATCGGCGGAGGGGGAGACCCAGTACTTC
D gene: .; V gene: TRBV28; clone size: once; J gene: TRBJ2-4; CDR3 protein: CASSLYPLTKNIRYF; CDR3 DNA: TGTGCCAGCAGTTTGTACCCCCTAACCAAAAACATTCGGTACTTC
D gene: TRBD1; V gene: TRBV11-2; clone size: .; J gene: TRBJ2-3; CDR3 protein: CANSSGQGSTNTLYF; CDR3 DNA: TGTGCCAACAGCTCAGGACAGGGGAGCACAAATACGCTGTATTTT
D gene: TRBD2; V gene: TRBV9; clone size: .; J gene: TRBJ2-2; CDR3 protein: CDSSVGGANTGELFF; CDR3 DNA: TGTGACAGCAGCGTGGGGGGGGCGAACACCGGGGAGCTGTTTTTT
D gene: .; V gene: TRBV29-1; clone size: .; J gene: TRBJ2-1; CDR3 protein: CSVVLEAGNEQSF; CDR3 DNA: TGCAGCGTAGTACTAGAGGCTGGCAATGAGCAGTCCTTC
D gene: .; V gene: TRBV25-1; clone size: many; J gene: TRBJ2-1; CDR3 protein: CASSRDQYNEQFF; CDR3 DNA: TGTGCCAGCAGCCGGGACCAGTACAATGAGCAGTTCTTC
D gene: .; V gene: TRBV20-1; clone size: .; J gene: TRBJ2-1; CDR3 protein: CSARDRKGTIHSYEEQFF; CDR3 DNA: TGCAGTGCTAGAGATAGGAAGGGCACGATACACTCCTACGAAGAGCAGTTCTTC
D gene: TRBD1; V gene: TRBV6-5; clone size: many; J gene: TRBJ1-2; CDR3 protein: CASSRTLLTGGDYGYTF; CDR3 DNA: TGTGCCAGCAGCCGGACACTACTGACAGGGGGGGACTATGGCTACACCTTC
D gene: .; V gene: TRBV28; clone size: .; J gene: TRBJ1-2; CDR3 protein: CARSPLGTKNGYTF; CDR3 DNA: TGTGCCAGAAGTCCGCTAGGGACCAAAAATGGCTACACTTTC
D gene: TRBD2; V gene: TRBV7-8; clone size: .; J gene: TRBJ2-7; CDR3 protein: CTSSSLAGGSYEQYF; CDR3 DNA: TGTACCAGCAGCTCTTTAGCGGGAGGAAGCTACGAGCAGTATTTC
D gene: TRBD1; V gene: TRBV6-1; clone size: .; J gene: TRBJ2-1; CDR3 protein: CASSLTDRVNEQFF; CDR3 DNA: TGTGCCAGTAGTCTAACGGACAGGGTGAATGAGCAGTTCTTC
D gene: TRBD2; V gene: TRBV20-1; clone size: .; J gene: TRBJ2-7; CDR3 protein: CSATWTSGRFDERYF; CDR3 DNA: TGCAGTGCTACATGGACTAGCGGGAGATTCGATGAGCGGTACTTC
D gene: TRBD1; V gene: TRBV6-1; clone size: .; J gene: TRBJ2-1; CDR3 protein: CASSVRQGSRDEQFF; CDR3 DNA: TGTGCAAGCAGTGTCAGACAGGGGAGCAGGGATGAGCAGTTCTTC
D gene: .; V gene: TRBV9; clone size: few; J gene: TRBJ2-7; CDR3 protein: CASSVGQPAYEQYF; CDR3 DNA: TGTGCCAGCAGCGTCGGACAGCCCGCCTACGAGCAGTACTTC
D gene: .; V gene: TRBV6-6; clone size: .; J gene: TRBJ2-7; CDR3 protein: CTSSYLFETYNEQYF; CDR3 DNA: TGTACCAGCAGTTATCTATTTGAGACTTACAACGAGCAGTACTTC
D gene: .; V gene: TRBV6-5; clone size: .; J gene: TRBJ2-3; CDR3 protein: CASSSRTTNKDTQYF; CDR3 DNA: TGTGCCAGCAGTTCCAGGACTACGAACAAAGATACGCAGTATTTT
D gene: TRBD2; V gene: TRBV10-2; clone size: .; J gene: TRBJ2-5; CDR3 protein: CASSERMPGLARANSQETQYF; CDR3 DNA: TGCGCCAGCAGTGAAAGGATGCCGGGACTAGCGAGAGCCAACTCCCAAGAGACCCAGTACTTC
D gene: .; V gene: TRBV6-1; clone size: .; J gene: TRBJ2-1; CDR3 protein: CASKLGRAGEQTF; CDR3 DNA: TGTGCCAGCAAACTCGGACGGGCCGGTGAGCAGACCTTC
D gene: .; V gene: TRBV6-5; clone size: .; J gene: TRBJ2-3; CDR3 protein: CVSSPTIGGDQPQYF; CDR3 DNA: TGTGTCAGCAGCCCCACCATAGGGGGGGATCAGCCCCAGTATTTT
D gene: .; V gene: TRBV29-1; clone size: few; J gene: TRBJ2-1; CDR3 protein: CSVGDTGERFF; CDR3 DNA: TGCAGCGTTGGAGACACGGGGGAGCGGTTCTTC
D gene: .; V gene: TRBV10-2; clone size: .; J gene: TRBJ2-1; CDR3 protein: CASKEWGSYNEQFF; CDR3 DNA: TGTGCCAGCAAAGAGTGGGGCTCCTACAATGAGCAGTTCTTC
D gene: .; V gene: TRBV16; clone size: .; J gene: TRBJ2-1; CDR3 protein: CVSSHNNEQFF; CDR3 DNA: TGTGTCAGCAGCCACAACAATGAGCAGTTCTTC
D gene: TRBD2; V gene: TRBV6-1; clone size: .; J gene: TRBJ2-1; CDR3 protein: CASSDYTGLAVSMDEQFF; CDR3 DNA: TGTGCCAGCAGTGATTACACAGGACTAGCTGTAAGTATGGATGAGCAGTTCTTC
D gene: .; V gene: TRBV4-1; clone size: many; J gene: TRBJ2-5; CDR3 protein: CASSQAPGPQETQYF; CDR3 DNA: TGCGCCAGCAGCCAAGCTCCGGGCCCCCAAGAGACCCAGTACTTC
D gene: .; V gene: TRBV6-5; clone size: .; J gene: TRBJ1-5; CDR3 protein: CASRRPQGGQPQHF; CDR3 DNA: TGTGCCAGTAGGCGACCTCAGGGAGGTCAGCCCCAGCATTTT
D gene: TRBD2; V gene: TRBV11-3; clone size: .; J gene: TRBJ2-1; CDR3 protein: CASSLRRGTSGEYYNEQFF; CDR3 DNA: TGTGCCAGCAGCCTTAGGAGGGGGACTAGCGGGGAATACTACAATGAGCAGTTCTTC
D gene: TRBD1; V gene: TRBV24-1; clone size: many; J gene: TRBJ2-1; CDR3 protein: CATSEHRTGDDEQFF; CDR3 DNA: TGTGCCACCAGTGAACACAGGACAGGGGACGATGAGCAGTTCTTC
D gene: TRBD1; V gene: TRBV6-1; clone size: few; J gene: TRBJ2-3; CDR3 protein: CASSSGQLSTDTQYF; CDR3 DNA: TGTGCCAGCAGCTCGGGACAGCTTAGCACAGATACGCAGTATTTT
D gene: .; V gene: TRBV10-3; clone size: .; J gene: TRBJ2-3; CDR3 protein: CAISEGGPIGTLYF; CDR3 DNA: TGTGCCATCAGTGAGGGGGGTCCCATAGGTACGCTGTATTTT
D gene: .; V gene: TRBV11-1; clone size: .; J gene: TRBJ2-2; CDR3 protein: CANSFISGTGELFF; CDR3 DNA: TGTGCCAACAGCTTTATTAGTGGCACAGGGGAGCTGTTTTTT
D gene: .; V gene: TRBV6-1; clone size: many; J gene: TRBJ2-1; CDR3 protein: CASKDTWGSYNEQFF; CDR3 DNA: TGTGCCAGCAAGGACACTTGGGGCTCCTACAATGAGCAGTTCTTC
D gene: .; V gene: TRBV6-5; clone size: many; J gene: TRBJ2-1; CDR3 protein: CASSFPGRLISYNEQFF; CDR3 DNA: TGTGCCAGCAGTTTTCCCGGCCGGCTGATTTCCTACAATGAGCAGTTCTTC
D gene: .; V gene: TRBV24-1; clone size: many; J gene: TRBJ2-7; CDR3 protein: CATSGSGYEQYF; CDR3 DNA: TGTGCCACCAGCGGTTCTGGGTACGAGCAGTACTTC
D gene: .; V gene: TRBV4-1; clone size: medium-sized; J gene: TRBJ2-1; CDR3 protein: CASSQSPVGAADYNEQFF; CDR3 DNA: TGCGCCAGCAGCCAATCCCCCGTTGGAGCGGCTGACTACAATGAGCAGTTCTTC
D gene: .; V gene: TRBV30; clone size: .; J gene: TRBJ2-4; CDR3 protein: CAWSISDLTKNIQYF; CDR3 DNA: TGTGCCTGGAGTATAAGCGACCTAACCAAAAACATTCAGTACTTC
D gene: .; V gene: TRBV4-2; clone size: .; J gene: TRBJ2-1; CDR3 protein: CASSPTYELANNQFF; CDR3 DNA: TGTGCCAGCAGCCCAACATACGAACTAGCCAATAACCAGTTCTTC
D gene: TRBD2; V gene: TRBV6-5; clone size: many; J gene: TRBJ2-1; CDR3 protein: CASSYLAAPYNEQFF; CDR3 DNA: TGTGCCAGCAGTTATCTAGCGGCCCCCTACAATGAGCAGTTCTTC
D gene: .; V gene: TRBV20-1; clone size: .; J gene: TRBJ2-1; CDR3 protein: CSASDIEGNNEQFF; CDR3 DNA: TGCAGTGCTAGTGACATTGAAGGTAACAATGAGCAGTTCTTC